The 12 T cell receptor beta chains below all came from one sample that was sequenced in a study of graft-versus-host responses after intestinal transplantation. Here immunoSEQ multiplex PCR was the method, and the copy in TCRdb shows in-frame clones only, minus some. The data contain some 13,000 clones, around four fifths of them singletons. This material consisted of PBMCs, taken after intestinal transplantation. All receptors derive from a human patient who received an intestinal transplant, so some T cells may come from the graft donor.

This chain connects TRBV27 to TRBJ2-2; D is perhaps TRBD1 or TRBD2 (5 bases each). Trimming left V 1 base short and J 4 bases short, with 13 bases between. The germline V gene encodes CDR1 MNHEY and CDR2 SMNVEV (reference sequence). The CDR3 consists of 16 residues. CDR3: CASSLYGYGGTGELFF. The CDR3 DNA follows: TGTGCCAGCAGTTTATACGGATATGGGGGCACCGGGGAGCTGTTTTTT.

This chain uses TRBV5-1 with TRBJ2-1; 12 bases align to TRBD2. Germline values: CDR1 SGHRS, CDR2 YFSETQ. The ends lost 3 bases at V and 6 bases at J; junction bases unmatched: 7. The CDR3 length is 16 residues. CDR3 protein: CASSSVLAGGSNEQFF. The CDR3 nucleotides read TGCGCCAGCAGCTCAGTTCTAGCGGGAGGGAGCAATGAGCAGTTCTTC. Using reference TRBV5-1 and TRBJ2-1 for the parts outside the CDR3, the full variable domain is KAGVTQTPRYLIKTRGQQVTLSCSPISGHRSVSWYQQTPGQGLQFLFEYFSETQRNKGNFPGRFSGRQFSNSRSEMNVSTLELGDSALYLCASSSVLAGGSNEQFFGPGTRLTVL.

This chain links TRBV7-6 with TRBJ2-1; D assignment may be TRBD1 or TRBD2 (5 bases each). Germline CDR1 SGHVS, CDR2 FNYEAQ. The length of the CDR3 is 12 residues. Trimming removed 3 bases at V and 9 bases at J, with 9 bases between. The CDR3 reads CASSFGAGEQFF. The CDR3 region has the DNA TGTGCCAGCAGCTTCGGGGCGGGTGAGCAGTTCTTC.

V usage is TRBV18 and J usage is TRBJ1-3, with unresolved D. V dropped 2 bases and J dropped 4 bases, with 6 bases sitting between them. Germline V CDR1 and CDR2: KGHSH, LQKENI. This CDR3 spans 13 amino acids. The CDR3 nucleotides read TGTGCCAGCTCACCATCCGAGGGAAACACCATATATTTT. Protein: CASSPSEGNTIYF. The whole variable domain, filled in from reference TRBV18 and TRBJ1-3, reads NAGVMQNPRHLVRRRGQEARLRCSPMKGHSHVYWYRQLPEEGLKFMVYLQKENIIDESGMPKERFSAEFPKEGPSILRIQQVVRGDSAAYFCASSPSEGNTIYFGEGSWLTVV.

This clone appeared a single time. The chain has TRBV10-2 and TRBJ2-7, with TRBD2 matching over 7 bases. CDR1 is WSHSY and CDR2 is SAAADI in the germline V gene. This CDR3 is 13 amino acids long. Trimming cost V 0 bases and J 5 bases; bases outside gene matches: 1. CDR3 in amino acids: CASSESGGHEQYF. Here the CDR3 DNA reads TGCGCCAGCAGTGAGTCGGGAGGGCACGAGCAGTACTTC.

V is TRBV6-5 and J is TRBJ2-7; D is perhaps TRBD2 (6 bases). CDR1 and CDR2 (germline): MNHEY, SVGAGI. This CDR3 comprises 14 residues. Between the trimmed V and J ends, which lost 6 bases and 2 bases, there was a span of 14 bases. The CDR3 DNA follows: TGTGCCAGCAGGACCGTGGGGGGTCCCTACGAGCAGTACTTC. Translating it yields CASRTVGGPYEQYF.

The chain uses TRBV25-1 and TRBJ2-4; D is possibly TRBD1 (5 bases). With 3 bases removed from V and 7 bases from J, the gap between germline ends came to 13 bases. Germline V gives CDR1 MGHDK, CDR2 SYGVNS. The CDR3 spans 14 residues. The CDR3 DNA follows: TGTGCCAGCAGTGACCCCGCAGGGTACAACATTCAGTACTTC. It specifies CASSDPAGYNIQYF.

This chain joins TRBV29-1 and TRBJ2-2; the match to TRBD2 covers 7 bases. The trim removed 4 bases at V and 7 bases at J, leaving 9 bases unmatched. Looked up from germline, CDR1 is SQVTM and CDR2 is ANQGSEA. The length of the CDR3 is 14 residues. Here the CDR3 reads CSVGTSVGGGELFF. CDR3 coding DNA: TGCAGCGTTGGGACTAGTGTTGGGGGCGGGGAGCTGTTTTTT.

The CDR3 reads CASSLGQGIVRYF. The CDR3 DNA reads TGTGCCAGCAGCTTGGGGCAGGGCATAGTTCGGTACTTC. The chain recombines TRBV5-6 with TRBJ2-7; D may be TRBD1 (5 bases). With 0 bases removed from V and 12 bases from J, the gap between germline ends came to 16 bases. Germline V gene lookup returns CDR1 SGHDT and CDR2 YYEEEE. The CDR3 extends over 13 amino acids.

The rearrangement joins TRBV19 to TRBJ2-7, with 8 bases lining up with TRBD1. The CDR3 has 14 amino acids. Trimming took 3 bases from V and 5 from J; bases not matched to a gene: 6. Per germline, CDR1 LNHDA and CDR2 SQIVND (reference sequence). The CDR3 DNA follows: TGTGCCAGTAGTATCGGACAGGGAGTACACGAGCAGTACTTC. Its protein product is CASSIGQGVHEQYF.

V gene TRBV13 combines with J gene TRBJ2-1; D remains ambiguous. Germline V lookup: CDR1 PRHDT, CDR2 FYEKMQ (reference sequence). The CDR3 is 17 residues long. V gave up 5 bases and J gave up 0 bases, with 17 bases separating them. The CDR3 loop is CASSRLALGNSYNEQFF. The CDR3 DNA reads TGTGCCAGCAGCCGCTTAGCTCTGGGGAACTCCTACAATGAGCAGTTCTTC. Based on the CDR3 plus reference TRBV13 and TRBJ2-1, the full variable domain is AAGVIQSPRHLIKEKRETATLKCYPIPRHDTVYWYQQGPGQDPQFLISFYEKMQSDKGSIPDRFSAQQFSDYHSELNMSSLELGDSALYFCASSRLALGNSYNEQFFGPGTRLTVL.

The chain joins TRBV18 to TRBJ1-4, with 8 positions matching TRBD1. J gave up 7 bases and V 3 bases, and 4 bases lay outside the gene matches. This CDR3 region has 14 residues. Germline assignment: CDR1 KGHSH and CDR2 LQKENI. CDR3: CASSPWTGREKLFF. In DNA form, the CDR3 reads TGTGCCAGCTCACCCTGGACAGGGCGTGAAAAACTGTTTTTT.